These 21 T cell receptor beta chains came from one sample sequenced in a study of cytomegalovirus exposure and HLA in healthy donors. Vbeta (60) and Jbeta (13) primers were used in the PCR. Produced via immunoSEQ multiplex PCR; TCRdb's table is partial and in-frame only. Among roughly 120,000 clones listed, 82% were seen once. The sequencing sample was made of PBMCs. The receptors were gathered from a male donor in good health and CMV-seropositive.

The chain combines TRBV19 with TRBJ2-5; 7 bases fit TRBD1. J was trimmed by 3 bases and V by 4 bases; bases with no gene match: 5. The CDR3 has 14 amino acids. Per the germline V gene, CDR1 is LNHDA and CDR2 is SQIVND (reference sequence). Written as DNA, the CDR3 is TGTGCCAGTAGTACACAGGGGTGGAAAGAGACCCAGTACTTC. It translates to CASSTQGWKETQYF.

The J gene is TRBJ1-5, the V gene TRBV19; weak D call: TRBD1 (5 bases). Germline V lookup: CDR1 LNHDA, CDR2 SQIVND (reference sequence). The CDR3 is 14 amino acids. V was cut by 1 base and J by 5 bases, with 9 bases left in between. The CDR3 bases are TGTGCCAGTAGTATAGTACAGGCCCATCAGCCCCAGCATTTT. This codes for CASSIVQAHQPQHF.

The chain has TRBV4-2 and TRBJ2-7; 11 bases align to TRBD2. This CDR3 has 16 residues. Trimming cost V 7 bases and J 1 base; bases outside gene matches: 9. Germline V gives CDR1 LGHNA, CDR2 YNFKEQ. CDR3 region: CASKSGLAEPSYEQYF. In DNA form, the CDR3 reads TGTGCCAGCAAATCGGGACTAGCGGAACCTTCCTACGAGCAGTACTTC.

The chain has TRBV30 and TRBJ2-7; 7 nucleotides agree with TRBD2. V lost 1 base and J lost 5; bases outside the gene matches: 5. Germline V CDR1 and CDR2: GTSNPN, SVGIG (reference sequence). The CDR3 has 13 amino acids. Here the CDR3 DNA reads TGTGCCTGGAGTGGGGGGAGGGCCGACGAGCAGTACTTC. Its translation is CAWSGGRADEQYF.

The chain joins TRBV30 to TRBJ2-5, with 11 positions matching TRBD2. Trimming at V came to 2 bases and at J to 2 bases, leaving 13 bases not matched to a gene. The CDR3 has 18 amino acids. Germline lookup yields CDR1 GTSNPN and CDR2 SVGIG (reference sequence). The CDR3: CAWSSRLAGFKGQETQYF. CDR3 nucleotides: TGTGCCTGGAGTAGTCGACTAGCGGGATTTAAAGGACAAGAGACCCAGTACTTC.

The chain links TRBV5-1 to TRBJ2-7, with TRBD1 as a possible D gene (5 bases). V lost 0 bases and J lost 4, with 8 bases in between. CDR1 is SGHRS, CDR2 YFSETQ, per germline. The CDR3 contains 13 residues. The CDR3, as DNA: TGCGCCAGCAGCTTGGCGACAGATTACGAGCAGTACTTC. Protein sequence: CASSLATDYEQYF.

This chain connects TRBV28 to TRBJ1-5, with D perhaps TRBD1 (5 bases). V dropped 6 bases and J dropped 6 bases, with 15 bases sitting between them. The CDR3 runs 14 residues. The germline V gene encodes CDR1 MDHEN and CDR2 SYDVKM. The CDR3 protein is CASRGGRRGQPQHF. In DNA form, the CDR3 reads TGTGCCAGCAGGGGGGGACGGAGGGGTCAGCCCCAGCATTTT.

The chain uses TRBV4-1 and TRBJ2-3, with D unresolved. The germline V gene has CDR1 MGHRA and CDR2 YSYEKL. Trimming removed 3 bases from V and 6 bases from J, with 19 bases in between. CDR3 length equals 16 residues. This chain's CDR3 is CASSQAPSNIMDTQYF. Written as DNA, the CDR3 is TGCGCCAGCAGCCAGGCGCCTAGTAACATAATGGATACGCAGTATTTT.

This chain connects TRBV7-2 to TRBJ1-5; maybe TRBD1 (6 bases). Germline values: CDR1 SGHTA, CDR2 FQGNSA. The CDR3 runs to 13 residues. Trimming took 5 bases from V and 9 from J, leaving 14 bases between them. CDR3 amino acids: CASSQDRTGPQHF. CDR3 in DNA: TGTGCCAGCAGCCAGGACAGAACAGGGCCCCAGCATTTT.

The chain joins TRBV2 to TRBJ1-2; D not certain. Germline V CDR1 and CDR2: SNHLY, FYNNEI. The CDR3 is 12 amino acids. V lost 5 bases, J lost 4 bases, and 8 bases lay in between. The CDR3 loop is CASSPESYGYTF. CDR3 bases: TGTGCCAGCAGTCCGGAGTCCTATGGCTACACCTTC.

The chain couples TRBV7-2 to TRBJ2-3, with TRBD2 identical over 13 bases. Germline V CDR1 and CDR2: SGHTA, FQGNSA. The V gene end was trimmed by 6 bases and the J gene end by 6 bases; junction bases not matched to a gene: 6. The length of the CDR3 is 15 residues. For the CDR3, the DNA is TGTGCCAGCAGACTAGCGGGAGGGCCTTCGGATACGCAGTATTTT. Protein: CASRLAGGPSDTQYF.

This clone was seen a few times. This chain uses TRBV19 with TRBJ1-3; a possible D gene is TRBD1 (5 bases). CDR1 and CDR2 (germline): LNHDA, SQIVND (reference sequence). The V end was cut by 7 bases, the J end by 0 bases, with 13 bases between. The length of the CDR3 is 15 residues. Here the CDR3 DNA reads TGTGCCAGTACCATGACAGTTCTCTCTGGAAACACCATATATTTT. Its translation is CASTMTVLSGNTIYF.

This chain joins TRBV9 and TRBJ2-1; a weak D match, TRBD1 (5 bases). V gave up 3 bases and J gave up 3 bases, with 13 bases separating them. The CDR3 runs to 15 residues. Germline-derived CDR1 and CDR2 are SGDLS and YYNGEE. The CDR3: CASSGRTSVYNEQFF. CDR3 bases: TGTGCCAGCAGCGGGCGGACATCAGTCTACAATGAGCAGTTCTTC.

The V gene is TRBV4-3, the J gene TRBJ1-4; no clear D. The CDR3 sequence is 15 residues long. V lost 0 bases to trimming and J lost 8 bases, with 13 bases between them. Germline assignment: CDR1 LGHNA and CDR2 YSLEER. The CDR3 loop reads CASSQDRGGYEKLFF. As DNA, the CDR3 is TGCGCCAGCAGCCAAGATCGAGGCGGTTACGAAAAACTGTTTTTT.

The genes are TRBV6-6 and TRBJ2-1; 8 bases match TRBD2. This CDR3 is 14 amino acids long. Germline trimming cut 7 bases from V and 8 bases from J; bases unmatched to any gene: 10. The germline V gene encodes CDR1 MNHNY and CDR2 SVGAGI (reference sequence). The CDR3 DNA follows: TGTGCCAGCAACCCGGGACTAGGAGGTTATGAGCAGTTCTTC. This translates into CASNPGLGGYEQFF.

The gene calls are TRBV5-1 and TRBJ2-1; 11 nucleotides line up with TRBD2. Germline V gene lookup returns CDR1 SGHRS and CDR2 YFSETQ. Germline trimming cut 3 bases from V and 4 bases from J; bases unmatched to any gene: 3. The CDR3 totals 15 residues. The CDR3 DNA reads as TGCGCCAGCAGCTCGCTAGCGGGGGGATACAATGAGCAGTTCTTC. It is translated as CASSSLAGGYNEQFF.

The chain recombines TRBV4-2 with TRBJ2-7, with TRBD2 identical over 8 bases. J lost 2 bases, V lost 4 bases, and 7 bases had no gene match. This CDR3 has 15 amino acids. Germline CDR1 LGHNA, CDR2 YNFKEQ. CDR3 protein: CASSRTGTSPYEQYF. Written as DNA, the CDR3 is TGTGCCAGCAGCCGGACCGGGACTAGTCCCTACGAGCAGTACTTC.

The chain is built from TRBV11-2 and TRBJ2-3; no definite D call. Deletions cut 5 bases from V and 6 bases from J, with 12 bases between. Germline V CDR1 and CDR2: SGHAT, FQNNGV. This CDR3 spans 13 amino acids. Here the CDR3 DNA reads TGTGCCAGCAGCACCGCGGCTGGTGATACGCAGTATTTT. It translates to CASSTAAGDTQYF.

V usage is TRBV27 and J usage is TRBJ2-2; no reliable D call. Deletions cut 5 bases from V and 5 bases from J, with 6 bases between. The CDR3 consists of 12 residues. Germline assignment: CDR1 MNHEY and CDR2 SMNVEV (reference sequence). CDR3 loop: CASSPHTGELFF. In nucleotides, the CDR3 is TGTGCCAGCAGTCCCCATACCGGGGAGCTGTTTTTT.

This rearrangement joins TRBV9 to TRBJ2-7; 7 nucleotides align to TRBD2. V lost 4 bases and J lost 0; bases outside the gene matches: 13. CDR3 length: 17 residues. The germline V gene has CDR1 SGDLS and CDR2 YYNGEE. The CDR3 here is CASSKKSGTTSSYEQYF. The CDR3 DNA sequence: TGTGCCAGCAGCAAAAAATCCGGGACTACAAGCTCCTACGAGCAGTACTTC.

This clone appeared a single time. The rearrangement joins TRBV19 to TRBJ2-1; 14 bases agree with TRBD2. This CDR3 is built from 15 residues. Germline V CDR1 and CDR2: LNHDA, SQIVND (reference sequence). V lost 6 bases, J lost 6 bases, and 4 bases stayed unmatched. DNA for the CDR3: TGTGCCAGTAGGGGGACTAGCGGGAGTCCCAATGAGCAGTTCTTC. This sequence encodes CASRGTSGSPNEQFF.